This T cell receptor beta chain derives from a study of technical replicates of blood from several donors (dated by TCRdb to about 2017). CDR3 length: 17 amino acids, cysteine to phenylalanine. Just CDR3 DNA is preserved here, 51 bases in frame from base 1. The germline V gene gives CDR1 as KGHSH and CDR2 as LQKENI. The germline V and J ends show losses of 4 bases and 3 bases respectively, and no gene match explains 9 bases of the junction. Concerning this clone: This receptor's antigen is unknown. No per-base quality is available; no much larger clone lies one base away.

Library preparation used the immunoSEQ multiplex PCR assay. This immuneACCESS table, as held by TCRdb, lists in-frame sequences with V and J called but not all clones. Of the missing ones, under half trace to an unresolved V gene in checked studies; the others have no known cause. A total of tens of thousands of clones appear in this sample, roughly 89% of them only once. Approximately 4% of the sample is in the top ten clones. Recombination connected TRBV18 to TRBJ1-6; 7 nucleotides in the junction match TRBD1. The receptor was derived from a human donor in good health. Some clones in this sample may be carry-over from other donors' samples. The sample comprised PBMCs. The CDR3 reads as follows: CASSRTRGQNYNSPLHF. The nucleotide sequence reads TGTGCCAGCTCACGAACACGGGGACAGAACTATAATTCACCCCTCCACTTT.